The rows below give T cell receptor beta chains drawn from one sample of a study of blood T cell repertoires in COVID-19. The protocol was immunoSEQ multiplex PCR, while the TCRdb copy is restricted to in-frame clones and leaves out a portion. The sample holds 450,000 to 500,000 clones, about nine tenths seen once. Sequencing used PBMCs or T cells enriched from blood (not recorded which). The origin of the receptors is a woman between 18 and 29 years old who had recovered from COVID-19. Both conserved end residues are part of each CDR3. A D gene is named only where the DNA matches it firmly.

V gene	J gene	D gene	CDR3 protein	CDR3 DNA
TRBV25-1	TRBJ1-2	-	CASSWHPGEAELSYGYTF	TGTGCCAGCAGTTGGCATCCGGGGGAGGCCGAGCTATCTTATGGCTACACCTTC
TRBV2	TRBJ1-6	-	CASKPGQIPLHF	TGTGCCAGCAAACCAGGGCAAATACCCCTCCACTTT
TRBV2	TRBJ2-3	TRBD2	CASTRTSQGDTQYF	TGTGCCAGCACCCGGACTAGTCAAGGAGATACGCAGTATTTT
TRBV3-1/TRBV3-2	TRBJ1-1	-	CASSPAEGRTEAFF	TGTGCCAGCAGCCCAGCGGAGGGACGCACTGAAGCTTTCTTT
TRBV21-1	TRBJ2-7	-	CASSTGTGPIYEQYF	TGTGCCAGCAGCACCGGGACAGGTCCTATCTACGAGCAGTACTTC
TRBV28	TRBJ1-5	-	CASSLQNNQPQHF	TGTGCCAGCAGTTTACAGAACAATCAGCCCCAGCATTTT
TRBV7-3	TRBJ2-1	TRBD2	CASSRGLAGYNEQFF	TGTGCCAGCAGCCGAGGACTAGCGGGGTACAATGAGCAGTTCTTC
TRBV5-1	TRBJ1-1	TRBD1	CASSKGDRGVTEAFF	TGCGCCAGCAGCAAGGGGGACAGGGGTGTCACTGAAGCTTTCTTT
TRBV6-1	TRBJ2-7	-	CASSELADEQYF	TGTGCCAGCAGTGAACTGGCCGACGAGCAGTACTTC
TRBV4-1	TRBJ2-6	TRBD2	CASSQVGRVPSGANVLTF	TGCGCCAGCAGCCAAGTAGGGAGGGTACCCTCTGGGGCCAACGTCCTGACTTTC